This note documents a single T cell receptor (beta chain) sequence. As yet, its antigen is unknown. TCRdb fed the reads into MiXCR, producing one record per CDR3 protein. The sample has some 450,000 distinct CDR3 sequences, about 33% seen once. The CDR3 spans 14 residues. Germline assignment: CDR1 KGHDR and CDR2 SFDVKD. Trimming took 4 bases from V and 2 from J, leaving 8 bases between them. These data are taken from a study of T cell repertoires in cytomegalovirus infection. Study in general: Public TCR beta signatures provided an indication of both CMV infection and a matching HLA type. Whole-study results and caveats: There were HLA-C-restricted CMV-specific TCR beta clonotypes dominating the ex vivo response.

The sample consisted of PBMCs. This rearrangement joins TRBV24-1 to TRBJ2-1, with no clear D. The TCR comes from a human donor in good health (CMV status not recorded). Some clones in this sample may be carry-over from other donors' samples. CDR3 coding DNA: TGTGCCACCAGTGAGACGGAGACCTACAATGAGCAGTTCTTC. Residues: CATSETETYNEQFF.